This T cell receptor (beta chain) derives from a study of T cell repertoires in cytomegalovirus infection. Across the whole study: In public TCR beta signatures, there were indications of both CMV infection and matching HLA type.

General study results and limits: Cumulative public TCR beta family frequency identified carriers of CMV plus the relevant HLA. Predominance within the ex vivo response was attributable to HLA-C-restricted CMV-specific TCR beta clonotypes.

Many counts were recorded for this clonotype. Its antigen is unidentified. In TCRdb, the reads were re-called with MiXCR into one record per CDR3 protein. This repertoire shows approximately 170,000 distinct CDR3 sequences, under 15% found once; its top ten account for roughly a quarter. This CDR3 has 14 residues. Germline values: CDR1 SEHNR, CDR2 FQNEAQ (reference sequence). V was trimmed by 2 bases and J by 0 bases, leaving 7 bases between them. The receptor was derived from a human donor in good health (CMV status not recorded). Some clones in this sample may be carry-over from other donors' samples. The material sequenced was PBMCs. The gene calls are TRBV7-9 and TRBJ1-1; D gene unclear. The CDR3 sequence is CASSLRTVNTEAFF. DNA of the CDR3: TGTGCCAGCAGCTTACGGACGGTGAACACTGAAGCTTTCTTT.